A selection of T cell receptor beta chains follows, all from one sample in a study of lymphopenia after photon versus proton radiotherapy. Sequenced by immunoSEQ multiplex PCR; TCRdb stores in-frame clones only, minus some. The sample has tens of thousands of clones; more than 70% are singletons. The specimen comprised peripheral blood, sampled from a patient treated with proton-based radiotherapy. These receptors came from a man aged 55-75 years with pancreatic cancer. CDR3s include the opening cysteine and the closing phenylalanine or tryptophan. The D gene is left open where the match is weak. Some rows mark clone size as missing; the rest say once, few, many or name a class of expanded clone.

>-|TRBJ2-1|TRBV7-5|few
TGTGCCAGAAGCCCCCAGGGTGGGGGGCACCCGTACAATGAGCAGTTCTTC
CARSPQGGGHPYNEQFF
>-|TRBJ1-1|TRBV5-1|few
TGCGCCAGCAGCTTGGATCTGAGGACTGAAGCTTTCTTT
CASSLDLRTEAFF
>TRBD1|TRBJ2-1|TRBV7-2|-
TGTGCCAGCAGCGACGGACAGGGGCCAATGTATGAGCAGTTCTTC
CASSDGQGPMYEQFF
>-|TRBJ2-5|TRBV27|-
TGTGCCGGTCTAACCGCGGGGAAAGAGACCCAGTACTTC
CAGLTAGKETQYF
>-|TRBJ1-5|TRBV28|-
TGTGCCAGCAGTTTAGTAGGGGTTAGTCAGCCCCAGCATTTT
CASSLVGVSQPQHF
>-|TRBJ1-5|TRBV30|few
TGTGCCTGGAGTCCGACGGGGAATCAGCCCCAGCATTTT
CAWSPTGNQPQHF
>-|TRBJ2-6|TRBV6-1|-
TGTGCCAGCAGTGAGAGGGGGACCATCTCTGGGGCCAACGTCCTGACTTTC
CASSERGTISGANVLTF
>-|TRBJ1-2|TRBV5-5|few
TGTGCCAGCAGCTTGAGGGCAGAGGAAGCCTTC
CASSLRAEEAF
>-|TRBJ1-4|TRBV9|-
TGTGCCAGCAGCGCCGAGGCGCGTGGGAGTGAAAAACTGTTTTTT
CASSAEARGSEKLFF
>-|TRBJ2-7|TRBV7-8|once
TGTGCCAGCAGCTTAAAGGGCGGGGCGAGCGAGCAGTACTTC
CASSLKGGASEQYF
>-|TRBJ2-7|TRBV7-2|few
TGTGCCAGCAGCCGGGCGGGGGCTCCCGAGCAGTACTTC
CASSRAGAPEQYF
>-|TRBJ1-4|TRBV9|-
TGTGCCAGCAGCCCTGATTTGGCCAATGAAAAACTGTTTTTT
CASSPDLANEKLFF
>-|TRBJ2-2|TRBV9|-
TGTGCCAGCAGCGTCGGGTGGGTGGACGGGGAGCTGTTTTTT
CASSVGWVDGELFF
>TRBD2|TRBJ2-7|TRBV11-2|-
TGTGCCAGCAGCTTAGGGAGCGGGAGGAGACCAGGCTACGAGCAGTACTTC
CASSLGSGRRPGYEQYF
>TRBD1|TRBJ1-2|TRBV5-1|-
TGCGCCAGCAGCTTTTATCTTGGACAGGACTATGGCTACACCTTC
CASSFYLGQDYGYTF
>-|TRBJ1-4|TRBV5-1|once
TGCGCCAGCAGCTTGGAAGGCGGGGGCTCTAATGAAAAACTGTTTTTT
CASSLEGGGSNEKLFF
>-|TRBJ1-5|TRBV29-1|-
TGCAGCGTTCACACGACGACGGACCATAGCAATCAGCCCCAGCATTTT
CSVHTTTDHSNQPQHF
>TRBD1|TRBJ1-5|TRBV27|-
TGTGCCAGCAGCACGACAGGGGCCGCCGGGCCCCAGCATTTT
CASSTTGAAGPQHF
>-|TRBJ1-2|TRBV13|-
TGTGCCAGCAGCTTAGGTCGGGGGAGGAATGGCTACACCTTC
CASSLGRGRNGYTF
>-|TRBJ2-1|TRBV7-2|-
TGTGCCAGCAGCTTAACCCAGGGCCCCTACAATGAGCAGTTCTTC
CASSLTQGPYNEQFF
>-|TRBJ2-7|TRBV28|-
TGTGCCGTCCAGAGGGGCGGGCGGTCCTACGAGCAGTACTTC
CAVQRGGRSYEQYF
>-|TRBJ2-3|TRBV7-3|-
TGTGCCAGCAGCCCAAGTGTTCGGACTCTTAGCACAGATACGCAGTATTTT
CASSPSVRTLSTDTQYF